The rows below give T cell receptor beta chains drawn from one sample of a study of cytomegalovirus exposure and HLA in healthy donors. Method: immunoSEQ multiplex PCR; TCRdb's copy keeps in-frame clones and lacks some. The sample gives 150,000 to 200,000 clones, approximately 82% of which show up once; about 1.5% is in the top ten. The sample was PBMCs. Receptor source: a male donor in good health and CMV-seronegative. Each CDR3 is given without its conserved first and last residue.

AGGGANYGYT	TRBV28
ASSGVEREGREQY	TRBV6-5
ASSIGPPAGASTDTQY	TRBV4-3
ASSFPGTDTQY	TRBV7-3
ASSIAGYQETQY	TRBV5-1
ASSPLEANTEAF	TRBV18
ASSDSIWGGNEKLF	TRBV6-4
ASSPEGYEQF	TRBV7-6
DLTDSPPTNEKLF	TRBV19
ASRVTGGCDQPQH	TRBV9